These T cell receptor beta chains were read from a single sample in a study of blood T cell repertoires in COVID-19. Produced via immunoSEQ multiplex PCR; TCRdb's table is partial and in-frame only. The table includes around 310,000 clones, 89% detected once. Material for sequencing was PBMCs or T cells enriched from blood (not recorded which). These receptor sequences come from a woman in her 30s who had recovered from COVID-19. Each CDR3 is given with its conserved first and last residue. A D gene is named only where the DNA matches it firmly.

>TRBV12-3/TRBV12-4|TRBJ2-7|TRBD2
CASSLSGGEQYF
>TRBV6-6|TRBJ2-2|NA
CASSRWTGGATGELFF
>TRBV30|TRBJ1-4|NA
CAWAKQEGWEKLFF
>TRBV28|TRBJ2-3|NA
CASSSTPSGSGTDTQYF
>TRBV19|TRBJ2-2|NA
CASSQDTSNTGELFF
>TRBV6-5|TRBJ1-5|NA
CATQTSGGYQPQHF
>TRBV7-9|TRBJ2-7|TRBD1
CASSRGQAAYEQYF
>TRBV28|TRBJ2-7|TRBD1
CASSLPRRGPPLYEQYF
>TRBV6-2/TRBV6-3|TRBJ2-7|TRBD2
CASSYGPGRATYEQYF
>TRBV21-1|TRBJ1-2|NA
CASSPLGLYGYTF
>TRBV4-1|TRBJ1-5|TRBD1
CASSSRDRGLNQPQHF
>TRBV18|TRBJ1-4|NA
CASSPQGHEEKLFF